This entry lists 11 T cell receptor beta chains sequenced from one sample in a study of blood T cell repertoires in COVID-19. Assay used: immunoSEQ multiplex PCR; TCRdb lists only in-frame clones, some missing. The table has fewer than 85,000 clones, roughly 88% seen once. The sequenced material came from peripheral blood. These receptors were taken from a woman in her forties or fifties in a cohort sampled during active COVID-19.

This clone has just one count. The gene calls are TRBV18 and TRBJ2-2; no clear D gene. There are 15 residues in the CDR3. Per the germline V gene, CDR1 is KGHSH and CDR2 is LQKENI. V was shortened by 2 bases and J by 5 bases, with 12 bases between the two germline ends. CDR3 nucleotide sequence: TGTGCCAGCTCACCATTGGGCAGAACAACCGGGGAGCTGTTTTTT. It is translated as CASSPLGRTTGELFF. Looking up the rest from reference TRBV18 and TRBJ2-2 gives the full variable domain: NAGVMQNPRHLVRRRGQEARLRCSPMKGHSHVYWYRQLPEEGLKFMVYLQKENIIDESGMPKERFSAEFPKEGPSILRIQQVVRGDSAAYFCASSPLGRTTGELFFGEGSRLTVL.

The J gene is TRBJ2-1, the V gene TRBV7-2, with 11 bases fitting TRBD2. The germline CDR1 and CDR2 sequences are SGHTA and FQGNSA. The CDR3 length is 16 residues. The trim removed 5 bases at V and 1 base at J, leaving 4 bases unmatched. CDR3 sequence: CASSRRLAGSYNEQFF. The CDR3, as DNA: TGTGCCAGCAGCCGCCGACTAGCGGGATCCTACAATGAGCAGTTCTTC.

The V and J genes are TRBV12-3 or TRBV12-4 and TRBJ1-6; no clear D. V lost 5 bases and J 6 bases, leaving 8 bases between the germline ends. This CDR3 is 13 amino acids long. CDR3 DNA sequence: TGTGCCAGCAGTCAAATCGGTAATTCACCCCTCCACTTT. It encodes CASSQIGNSPLHF.

This clone has a single count. The V call is TRBV25-1, the J call TRBJ1-4; D gene ambiguous. Trimming took off 1 base at V and 2 bases at J, with 8 bases between the two ends. CDR1 and CDR2 (germline): MGHDK, SYGVNS. The CDR3 has 15 amino acids. The CDR3 sequence is CASSESRGTNEKLFF. The DNA of the CDR3 is TGTGCCAGCAGTGAATCCCGCGGTACTAATGAAAAACTGTTTTTT. The variable domain in full, completed from reference TRBV25-1 and TRBJ1-4, reads EADIYQTPRYLVIGTGKKITLECSQTMGHDKMYWYQQDPGMELHLIHYSYGVNSTEKGDLSSESTVSRIRTEHFPLTLESARPSHTSQYLCASSESRGTNEKLFFGSGTQLSVL.

This clone was seen only once. The chain carries TRBV18 and TRBJ1-1; 9 bases are shared with TRBD1. CDR3 length equals 14 residues. V shed 8 bases and J 4 bases; nucleotides not matched to a gene: 8. The germline gives CDR1 KGHSH, CDR2 LQKENI. CDR3: CASRGDRASTEAFF. The CDR3, as DNA: TGTGCCAGCCGGGGGGACAGGGCGAGCACTGAAGCTTTCTTT.

This chain connects TRBV6-6 to TRBJ2-7, with TRBD1 identical over 12 bases. Germline V CDR1 and CDR2: MNHNY, SVGAGI (reference sequence). The V gene end was trimmed by 8 bases and the J gene end by 7 bases; junction bases not matched to a gene: 12. The CDR3 totals 15 residues. The CDR3 nucleotides read TGTGCCAGCTCTACAAGGGGACAGGGGGCGTCGGAGCAGTACTTC. Translation gives CASSTRGQGASEQYF.

The gene calls are TRBV5-1 and TRBJ2-7; TRBD1 is a possible D gene (5 bases). Trimming removed 0 bases from V and 3 bases from J, with 10 bases in between. The CDR3 consists of 14 residues. Germline CDR1 reads SGHRS; CDR2 reads YFSETQ. CDR3 DNA sequence: TGCGCCAGCAGCTTGGCCCTGGACATCTACGAGCAGTACTTC. As protein: CASSLALDIYEQYF.

V and J are TRBV7-8 and TRBJ2-1; a possible D gene is TRBD2 (5 bases). CDR3 length: 16 amino acids. Germline V gives CDR1 SGHVS, CDR2 FQNEAQ. V was pared by 8 bases and J by 5 bases, with 22 bases between. CDR3 nucleotide sequence: TGTGCCAGCCGGGCGGGCACCGGCCGACTTAACAATGAGCAGTTCTTC. Translating gives CASRAGTGRLNNEQFF.

The genes are TRBV27 and TRBJ2-7, with 9 bases that match TRBD1. Germline trimming cut 11 bases from V and 4 bases from J; bases unmatched to any gene: 12. Germline V lookup: CDR1 MNHEY, CDR2 SMNVEV (reference sequence). CDR3 size: 14 residues. The CDR3 reads CASRPRDRVYEQYF. CDR3 DNA sequence: TGTGCCTCGCGACCCCGGGACAGGGTTTACGAGCAGTACTTC.

The chain couples TRBV28 to TRBJ1-5, with 8 bases lining up with TRBD1. V lost 1 base, J lost 4 bases, and 6 bases stayed unmatched. This CDR3 has 16 amino acids. CDR1 and CDR2 from the germline V gene are MDHEN and SYDVKM. CDR3 protein: CASSLSWQGANQPQHF. CDR3 coding DNA: TGTGCCAGCAGTTTATCGTGGCAGGGGGCGAATCAGCCCCAGCATTTT.

This clone was observed once. V usage is TRBV6-2 or TRBV6-3 and J usage is TRBJ1-2; weak D call: TRBD1 (6 bases). The ends were cut back, 0 bases at V and 4 bases at J, with 9 bases in the middle. The CDR3 loop spans 14 amino acids. Germline V gene data show CDR1 as MNHEY and CDR2 as SVGEGT. The CDR3 loop reads CASSYSWDTYGYTF. The CDR3 DNA reads as TGTGCCAGCAGTTACTCATGGGACACCTATGGCTACACCTTC.